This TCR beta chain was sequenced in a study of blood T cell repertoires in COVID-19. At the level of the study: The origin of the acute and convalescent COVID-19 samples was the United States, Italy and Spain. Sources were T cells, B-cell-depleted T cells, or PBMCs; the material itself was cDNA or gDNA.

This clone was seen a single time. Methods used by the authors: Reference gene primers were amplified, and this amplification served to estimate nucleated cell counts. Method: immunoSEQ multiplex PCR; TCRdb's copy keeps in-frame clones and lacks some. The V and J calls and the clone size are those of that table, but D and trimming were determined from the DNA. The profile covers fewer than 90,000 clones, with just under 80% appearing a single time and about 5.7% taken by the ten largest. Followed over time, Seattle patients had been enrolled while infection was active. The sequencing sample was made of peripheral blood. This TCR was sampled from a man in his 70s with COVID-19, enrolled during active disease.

CDR3 in DNA: TGCGCCAGCAGCTTGGCTGGCAGGGACTATGGCTACACCTTC. Protein: CASSLAGRDYGYTF. The rearrangement uses TRBV5-1 and TRBJ1-2; perhaps TRBD1 as D (5 bases). The CDR3 runs to 14 residues. V shed 0 bases and J shed 3 bases, with 9 bases lying between them. CDR1 is SGHRS, CDR2 YFSETQ, per germline.